This T cell receptor beta chain was documented in a study of T-cell reconstitution after alpha-beta-depleted transplantation in children. Study-level results: Several hundred expanded graft clones reportedly were the source of alpha-beta T cells about two months after transplant.

Regarding this clonotype: No antigen is known for it.

Molecular barcoding with unique molecular identifiers was used for the TCRbeta library. MiXCR, applied by TCRdb to the PCR reads, yields one record per CDR3 protein. The sample contains about 470,000 distinct CDR3 sequences, roughly 43% of which appear only once. The CDR3 is made up of 13 amino acids. V lost 4 bases, J lost 7 bases, and 13 bases lay in between. Per germline, CDR1 DFQATT and CDR2 SNEGSKA (reference sequence). This TCR was recovered from a girl aged 2 to 9 with aplastic anemia, due to receive a stem cell transplant. The specimen comprised PBMCs, sampled before TCRalphabeta/CD19-depleted stem cell transplant. This chain joins TRBV20-1 and TRBJ1-4; D unresolved. CDR3 DNA sequence: TGCAGTGCTACCAGAAAAAACGTTGAAAAACTGTTTTTT. Amino acids: CSATRKNVEKLFF.